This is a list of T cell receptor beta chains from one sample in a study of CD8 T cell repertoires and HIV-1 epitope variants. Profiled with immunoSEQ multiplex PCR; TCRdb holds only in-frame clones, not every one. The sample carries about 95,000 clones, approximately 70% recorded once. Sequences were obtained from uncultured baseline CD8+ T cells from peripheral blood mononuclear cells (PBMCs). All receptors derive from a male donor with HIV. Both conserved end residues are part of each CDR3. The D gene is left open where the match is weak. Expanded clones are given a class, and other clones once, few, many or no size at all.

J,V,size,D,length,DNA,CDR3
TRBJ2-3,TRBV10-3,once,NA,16,TGTGCCATCAGTGATGTCCGGGGGCTCGGTACAGATACGCAGTATTTT,CAISDVRGLGTDTQYF
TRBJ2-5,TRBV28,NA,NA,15,TGTGCCAGCACCCCCTTGGGGGAAACGCAAGAGACCCAGTACTTC,CASTPLGETQETQYF
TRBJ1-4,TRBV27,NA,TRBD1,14,TGTGCCAGCGGCCGACAGGGGACTAATGAAAAACTGTTTTTT,CASGRQGTNEKLFF
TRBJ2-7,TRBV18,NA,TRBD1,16,TGTGCCAGCTCACCATTCGTAGGACAGGGTGTCAACGAGCAGTACTTC,CASSPFVGQGVNEQYF
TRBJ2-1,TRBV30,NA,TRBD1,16,TGTGCCTGGAGTGTAATAGCGGGGACAGGGGTTAATGAGCAGTTCTTC,CAWSVIAGTGVNEQFF
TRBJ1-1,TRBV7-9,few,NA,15,TGTGCCAGCAGCCCTAGGGGGGGGATGAACACTGAAGCTTTCTTT,CASSPRGGMNTEAFF
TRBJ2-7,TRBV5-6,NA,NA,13,TGTGCCAGCAGCTGGGGCCGGAGTGACGAGCAGTACTTC,CASSWGRSDEQYF
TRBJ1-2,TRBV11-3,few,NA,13,TGTGCCAGCAGCCCTTACAGGGTTAGGGGCTACACCTTC,CASSPYRVRGYTF
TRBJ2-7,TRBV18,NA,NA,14,TGTGCCAGCTCCCCCGGAGGGTCTGCCTACGAGCAGTACTTC,CASSPGGSAYEQYF
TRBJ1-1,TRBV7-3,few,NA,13,TGTGCCAGCACCCTTACCCGGAACACTGAAGCTTTCTTT,CASTLTRNTEAFF
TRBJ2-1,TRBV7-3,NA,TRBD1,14,TGTGCCAGCAGCCTAGACAGGGGAAACGATGAGCAGTTCTTC,CASSLDRGNDEQFF
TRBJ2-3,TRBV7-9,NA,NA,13,TGTGCCAGCAGCTTACCCAGCACAGATACGCAGTATTTT,CASSLPSTDTQYF
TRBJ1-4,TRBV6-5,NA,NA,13,TGTGCCAGCAGTTACGACAGGTGGACGGAACTGTTTTTT,CASSYDRWTELFF
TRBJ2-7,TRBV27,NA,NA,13,TGTGCCAGCCGCCCGACAGAAGCCTACGAGCAGTACTTC,CASRPTEAYEQYF
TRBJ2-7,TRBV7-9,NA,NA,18,TGTGCCAGCAGCTTAAGTGGCAGGTCCACATTGGGCCCCTACGAGCAGTACTTC,CASSLSGRSTLGPYEQYF
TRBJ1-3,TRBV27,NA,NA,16,TGTGCCAGCAGTCCCACCGTCGGGGGAAGGGGAAACACCATATATTTT,CASSPTVGGRGNTIYF
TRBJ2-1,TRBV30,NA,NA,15,TGTGCCTGGATGGGCGGAGGTCTGGCCTACAATGAGCAGTTCTTC,CAWMGGGLAYNEQFF
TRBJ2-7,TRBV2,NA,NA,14,TGTGCCAGCAGTGAGATGGGGAAGACCTACGAGCAGTACTTC,CASSEMGKTYEQYF
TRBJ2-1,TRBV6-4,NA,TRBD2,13,TGTGCCAGCAGTGAGGGACTAGAAAATGAGCAGTTCTTC,CASSEGLENEQFF
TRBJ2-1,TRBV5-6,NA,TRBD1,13,TGTGCCAGCAGCTACGGGACAGACAATGAGCAGTTCTTC,CASSYGTDNEQFF
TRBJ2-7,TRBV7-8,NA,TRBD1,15,TGTGCCAGCAGCTTAGCCGGACAGGGGAAGGGCGAGCAGTACTTC,CASSLAGQGKGEQYF
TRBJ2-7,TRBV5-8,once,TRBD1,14,TGTGCCAGCAGCCGTCGACAGGGTACGGACGAGCAGTACTTC,CASSRRQGTDEQYF
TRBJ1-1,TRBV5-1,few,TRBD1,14,TGCGCCAGCACCTTGACAGGGGAGGGCACTGAAGCTTTCTTT,CASTLTGEGTEAFF
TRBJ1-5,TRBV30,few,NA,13,TGTGCCTGGAGTGCAGGGGGCAATCAGCCCCAGCATTTT,CAWSAGGNQPQHF
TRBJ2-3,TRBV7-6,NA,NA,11,TGTGCCATCGAGGCGGTCGATACGCAGTATTTT,CAIEAVDTQYF
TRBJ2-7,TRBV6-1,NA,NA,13,TGTGCCAGCAGTGATGGGCGAGGAGGCGAGCAGTACTTC,CASSDGRGGEQYF
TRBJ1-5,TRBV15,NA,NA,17,TGTGCCACCAGCAGAGATTTAGGTCTCAGTAGCAATCAGCCCCAGCATTTT,CATSRDLGLSSNQPQHF
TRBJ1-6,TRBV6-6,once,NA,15,TGTGCCAGCAATCCGGGGCTTTCCAGTAATTCACCCCTCCACTTT,CASNPGLSSNSPLHF
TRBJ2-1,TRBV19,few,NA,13,TGTGCCAGTAGTAAGGGCGGGTACAATGAGCAGTTCTTC,CASSKGGYNEQFF